The 16 T cell receptor beta chains below were found in one sample sequenced in a study of blood T cell repertoires in COVID-19. The table came from immunoSEQ multiplex PCR; TCRdb's copy has only in-frame clones and leaves some out. The sample shows more than 300,000 clones, 88% of them seen only once. The sequencing sample was made of peripheral blood. All receptors come from a woman aged 25-40 years with COVID-19, enrolled during active disease.

The DNA for the CDR3 is TGTGCCAGCAGTCCCGCGGGGACAGGGGGAGCCAAAAACATTCAGTACTTC. The encoded protein is CASSPAGTGGAKNIQYF. V is TRBV28 and J is TRBJ2-4, with 11 bases lining up with TRBD1. The germline V gene encodes CDR1 MDHEN and CDR2 SYDVKM. The CDR3 has 17 residues. V shed 5 bases and J 0 bases; nucleotides not matched to a gene: 6.

The rearrangement joins TRBV5-1 to TRBJ2-6; 8 bases are shared with TRBD1. CDR1 is SGHRS, CDR2 YFSETQ, per germline. V dropped 3 bases and J dropped 3; count of bases not matched to a gene: 8. This CDR3 comprises 17 residues. The CDR3 bases are TGCGCCAGCAGCTCGGGACAGGCTTTTATTGGGGCCAACGTCCTGACTTTC. This gives the protein CASSSGQAFIGANVLTF.

This chain connects TRBV18 to TRBJ1-2; 10 bases match TRBD1. CDR3 length: 12 residues. The V gene's germline CDR1 is KGHSH and CDR2 LQKENI. Trimming at V came to 5 bases and at J to 8 bases, leaving 2 bases not matched to a gene. This chain's CDR3 is CASSTTGGGYTF. CDR3 in DNA: TGTGCCAGCTCAACGACAGGGGGCGGCTACACCTTC.

The chain recombines TRBV18 with TRBJ1-3; D remains unclear. Trimming took 6 bases from V and 5 from J, leaving 14 bases between them. Germline lookup yields CDR1 KGHSH and CDR2 LQKENI. The CDR3 has 14 residues. CDR3 coding DNA: TGTGCCAGCTCTCCGGAGAGGGAGAGAAACACCATATATTTT. It translates to CASSPERERNTIYF.

This clone has a handful of counts. This chain connects TRBV2 to TRBJ1-4; the D is unclear. The ends were cut back, 4 bases at V and 7 bases at J, with 7 bases in the middle. The length of the CDR3 is 12 residues. Germline V gives CDR1 SNHLY, CDR2 FYNNEI. The DNA for the CDR3 is TGTGCCAGCAGTGTACATCGTGAAAAACTGTTTTTT. Residues: CASSVHREKLFF.

This sequence joins TRBV5-1 and TRBJ2-1; weak D call: TRBD2 (6 bases). The CDR3 covers 15 residues. Deletions cut 3 bases from V and 5 bases from J, with 15 bases between. The germline gives CDR1 SGHRS, CDR2 YFSETQ. The CDR3 is CASSSLGLLNNEQFF. The DNA of the CDR3 is TGCGCCAGCAGCTCGCTGGGACTCCTTAACAATGAGCAGTTCTTC.

V usage is TRBV5-1 and J usage is TRBJ2-2; D is perhaps TRBD2 (5 bases). Trimming removed 2 bases at V and 2 bases at J, with 10 bases between. The CDR3 has 15 residues. Germline CDR1 and CDR2: SGHRS and YFSETQ. CDR3 coding DNA: TGCGCCAGCAGCTTTACTGGGAGTAACACCGGGGAGCTGTTTTTT. It specifies CASSFTGSNTGELFF.

The chain combines TRBV10-1 with TRBJ1-2; D gene ambiguous. Trimming cost V 0 bases and J 7 bases, with 9 bases left between them. This CDR3 has 13 amino acids. Germline assignment: CDR1 WNHNN and CDR2 SYGVQD (reference sequence). CDR3 nucleotides: TGCGCCAGCAGTGAGTCAGAGGGTGGTGGCTACACCTTC. As protein: CASSESEGGGYTF.

This chain uses TRBV7-8 with TRBJ2-3, with 7 bases that match TRBD2. This CDR3 is 15 amino acids long. Germline-derived CDR1 and CDR2 are SGHVS and FQNEAQ. V was pared by 6 bases and J by 4 bases, with 10 bases of the junction left unmatched. The CDR3 DNA follows: TGTGCCAGCAGGCGGACTAGGGGTTCGGCAGATACGCAGTATTTT. Amino acids: CASRRTRGSADTQYF.

V gene TRBV6-5 combines with J gene TRBJ1-3, with unresolved D. This CDR3 is 15 amino acids long. Trimming removed 8 bases at V and 0 bases at J, with 14 bases between. Germline assignment: CDR1 MNHEY and CDR2 SVGAGI. CDR3 sequence (DNA): TGTGCCAGCTCGACACGAAGAAGCTCTGGAAACACCATATATTTT. Translation gives CASSTRRSSGNTIYF.

The CDR3 nucleotides read TGTGCCAGCAGGGAGATATCGGAGCAGTTCTTC. This translates into CASREISEQFF. This chain uses TRBV12-3 or TRBV12-4 with TRBJ2-1, with D uncertain. Deletions cut 6 bases from V and 10 bases from J, with 10 bases between. The CDR3 length is 11 residues.

J is TRBJ1-4 and V is TRBV7-9; D possibly corresponds to TRBD1 (5 bases). The V end lost 6 bases, the J end lost 7 bases, and 18 bases lay between the germline ends. The CDR3 extends over 15 amino acids. The germline CDR1 and CDR2 sequences are SEHNR and FQNEAQ (reference sequence). DNA for the CDR3: TGTGCCAGCAGTCCGACGGGGGGAAGTGGTGAAAAACTGTTTTTT. Its translation is CASSPTGGSGEKLFF.

The V gene is TRBV5-1, the J gene TRBJ1-1, with a weak D call TRBD1 (5 bases). Germline lookup yields CDR1 SGHRS and CDR2 YFSETQ. With 1 base removed from V and 3 bases from J, the gap between germline ends came to 19 bases. This CDR3 has 17 amino acids. The CDR3 protein is CASSLMTVGAGDTEAFF. The CDR3 nucleotides read TGCGCCAGCAGCTTGATGACAGTAGGGGCCGGCGACACTGAAGCTTTCTTT.

The chain employs TRBV6-6 and TRBJ1-4; 7 bases match TRBD1. The CDR3 contains 15 residues. Germline lookup yields CDR1 MNHNY and CDR2 SVGAGI (reference sequence). With V trimmed by 4 bases and J by 8 bases, 10 bases remained unmatched. The CDR3: CASSSRDRVAEKLFF. The DNA for the CDR3 is TGTGCCAGCAGTTCCCGTGACAGGGTTGCGGAAAAACTGTTTTTT.

The chain combines TRBV6-6 with TRBJ1-1; D may be TRBD1 (5 bases). The CDR3 covers 13 residues. Germline assignment: CDR1 MNHNY and CDR2 SVGAGI (reference sequence). Trimming took off 2 bases at V and 6 bases at J, with 10 bases between the two ends. Written as DNA, the CDR3 is TGTGCCAGCAGTTACCAAGGGGATCCTGAAGCTTTCTTT. Translating gives CASSYQGDPEAFF.

The chain combines TRBV9 with TRBJ2-1; TRBD2 matches 12 bases. Germline V gives CDR1 SGDLS, CDR2 YYNGEE. J was trimmed by 8 bases and V by 4 bases; bases with no gene match: 7. CDR3 size: 15 residues. The CDR3 DNA sequence: TGTGCCAGCAGCTCCACTAGCGGGGGGAGGGATGAGCAGTTCTTC. It yields the protein CASSSTSGGRDEQFF.